The rows below give T cell receptor beta chains drawn from one sample of a study of T cells in tumors after PD-1 blockade. The repertoire was sequenced with immunoSEQ multiplex PCR; TCRdb's copy has only in-frame clones and lacks some. The table lists around 25,000 clones, around four fifths of them singletons. The source material was PBMCs, sampled after anti-PD-1 treatment. These receptors all come from a human donor with basal cell carcinoma. Both conserved end residues are part of each CDR3. Fields, in order: D gene, J gene, V gene, clone size, CDR3 protein, CDR3 DNA. A D gene is named only where the DNA matches it firmly. Some rows mark clone size as missing; the rest say once, few, many or name a class of expanded clone.

TRBD1 TRBJ1-2 TRBV3-1/TRBV3-2 - CASSQGQGIQQGYTF TGTGCCAGCAGCCAAGGACAGGGGATTCAACAGGGCTACACCTTC
TRBD1 TRBJ1-6 TRBV7-8 - CASSGRQGWESPLHF TGTGCCAGCAGCGGGCGACAGGGGTGGGAATCACCCCTCCACTTT
- TRBJ1-2 TRBV5-1 - CASRRDVTNYGYTF TGCGCCAGCAGACGGGACGTTACTAACTATGGCTACACCTTC
TRBD2 TRBJ2-1 TRBV6-2/TRBV6-3 - CASSRLAGGEQFF TGTGCCAGCAGCCGTCTAGCGGGGGGTGAGCAGTTCTTC
TRBD1 TRBJ2-7 TRBV10-2 once CASNLGQGADEQYF TGCGCCAGCAACCTCGGACAGGGGGCTGATGAGCAGTACTTC
- TRBJ2-3 TRBV12-5 - CASGSPGGSGTQYF TGTGCTAGTGGTTCTCCGGGTGGGAGCGGTACGCAGTATTTT
TRBD1 TRBJ1-1 TRBV3-1/TRBV3-2 - CASSQARGTEAFF TGTGCCAGCAGCCAAGCCAGGGGGACTGAAGCTTTCTTT
- TRBJ1-2 TRBV6-2/TRBV6-3 - CASSYSSDFGRGYTF TGTGCCAGCAGTTACTCTTCGGACTTCGGTCGGGGCTACACCTTC
TRBD1 TRBJ1-5 TRBV19 - CATMPQGVAQPQHF TGTGCCACCATGCCACAGGGGGTCGCCCAGCCCCAGCATTTT
- TRBJ2-7 TRBV12-2 few CASPPGLSSYEQYF TGTGCAAGTCCCCCTGGACTGAGTAGCTACGAGCAGTACTTC
- TRBJ1-1 TRBV6-5 - CASTRLAPNTEAFF TGTGCCAGCACCCGATTGGCCCCGAACACTGAAGCTTTCTTT
TRBD1 TRBJ1-3 TRBV13 once CASSLGRDSPSGNTIYF TGTGCCAGCAGCTTAGGTCGGGACAGCCCCTCTGGAAACACCATATATTTT
- TRBJ2-1 TRBV11-1 - CASSRGLNNEQFF TGTGCCAGCAGCCGGGGACTCAACAATGAGCAGTTCTTC
- TRBJ1-5 TRBV12-3/TRBV12-4 - CASSGTPNQPQHF TGTGCCAGCAGTGGGACACCGAATCAGCCCCAGCATTTT
TRBD2 TRBJ2-7 TRBV2 once CASIGEGKSGEQYF TGTGCCAGCATCGGGGAGGGCAAATCCGGCGAGCAGTACTTC